A single sample gave rise to the 26 T cell receptor beta chains below, sequenced in a study of shared clonotypes between healthy human individuals. The data were produced by immunoSEQ multiplex PCR, yet TCRdb's version contains in-frame clones alone and is incomplete. The sample has about 2.3 million clones, approximately 90% seen once. Specimen: naive CD4+ T cells from PBMCs. Subset denoted: CD45RA+ positively selected. The receptors come from a man between 18 and 29 years old in good health. Some clones in this sample may be carry-over from other donors' samples.

This chain connects TRBV5-1 to TRBJ2-7; TRBD1 matches 7 bases. V lost 0 bases and J lost 2; bases outside the gene matches: 8. CDR3 length: 16 amino acids. CDR1 and CDR2 from the germline V gene are SGHRS and YFSETQ. For the CDR3, the DNA is TGCGCCAGCAGCTTGGCCACCCACAGGGGAACCTACGAGCAGTACTTC. Residues: CASSLATHRGTYEQYF.

The chain is built from TRBV18 and TRBJ2-7; D is ambiguous. Germline V gives CDR1 KGHSH, CDR2 LQKENI. The CDR3 is 13 residues long. V dropped 1 base and J dropped 0 bases, with 4 bases sitting between them. The CDR3 DNA reads TGTGCCAGCTCACCACTGATCTCCTACGAGCAGTACTTC. Its protein is CASSPLISYEQYF.

V and J are TRBV2 and TRBJ1-2; the D gene is possibly TRBD1 (6 bases). Germline CDR1 and CDR2: SNHLY and FYNNEI. The length of the CDR3 is 13 residues. Trimming removed 7 bases from V and 14 bases from J, with 23 bases in between. CDR3 in DNA: TGTGCCAGCACCGAGTCCTCCGGGGGCCGGACGACCTTC. This sequence encodes CASTESSGGRTTF.

The chain carries TRBV28 and TRBJ1-5; D is unclear. CDR1 and CDR2 from the germline V gene are MDHEN and SYDVKM. V was clipped by 5 bases and J by 3 bases, with 8 bases between them. This CDR3 is 13 amino acids long. CDR3 bases: TGTGCCAGCAGTCCATCCCCCAATCAGCCCCAGCATTTT. It codes for CASSPSPNQPQHF.

This clone has only one observation. CDR3 DNA: TGTGCCAGCAGCGCGGGCTTCCTCGGGTACGAGCAGTACTTC. Protein sequence: CASSAGFLGYEQYF. The rearrangement joins TRBV9 to TRBJ2-7; no definite D call. The CDR3 contains 14 residues. Germline CDR1 reads SGDLS; CDR2 reads YYNGEE. V was cut by 3 bases and J by 4 bases, with 14 bases left in between.

This clone was picked up a small number of times. The same CDR3 arises from other DNA sequences in this sample as well. The chain uses TRBV30 and TRBJ1-1; D is unclear. The length of the CDR3 is 14 residues. V gave up 0 bases and J gave up 0 bases, with 8 bases separating them. Germline V lookup: CDR1 GTSNPN, CDR2 SVGIG (reference sequence). CDR3 DNA sequence: TGTGCCTGGAGTGTCGGCAGCCTGAACACTGAAGCTTTCTTT. This gives the protein CAWSVGSLNTEAFF.

The V call is TRBV10-3, the J call TRBJ1-4, with a tentative D call TRBD1 (5 bases). The CDR3 is 14 residues long. Germline V gene data show CDR1 as ENHRY and CDR2 as SYGVKD. V gave up 4 bases and J gave up 0 bases, with 6 bases separating them. The CDR3 DNA is TGTGCCATCAGTGCCAGGGCAACTAATGAAAAACTGTTTTTT. Its protein is CAISARATNEKLFF.

The rearrangement joins TRBV7-3 to TRBJ2-1; no reliable D call. This CDR3 contains 13 residues. Trimming cost V 4 bases and J 10 bases, with 14 bases left between them. Germline V CDR1 and CDR2: SGHTA, FQGTGA. This CDR3 reads CASSSGRTAEQFF. The CDR3 nucleotides are TGTGCCAGCAGCTCGGGTCGAACAGCCGAGCAGTTCTTC.

The chain couples TRBV5-1 to TRBJ2-7, with 13 bases that match TRBD2. This CDR3 comprises 16 residues. V lost 1 base to trimming and J lost 6 bases; unmatched junction nucleotides: 7. The germline V gene encodes CDR1 SGHRS and CDR2 YFSETQ. The CDR3 loop is CASSLPGTSGTSEQYF. DNA of the CDR3: TGCGCCAGCAGCTTGCCCGGGACTAGCGGGACTAGCGAGCAGTACTTC.

Details on this clone: A read error may produce the germline difference seen at one junction end. This chain joins TRBV7-3 and TRBJ2-1; D remains ambiguous. The CDR3 has 11 residues. Germline V gene lookup returns CDR1 SGHTA and CDR2 FQGTGA. CDR3 sequence: CASSLGNQQFF. CDR3 sequence (DNA): TGTGCCAGCAGCCTCGGCAATCAGCAGTTCTTC.

V gene TRBV27 combines with J gene TRBJ2-3; 8 bases line up with TRBD2. The CDR3 is 18 residues long. CDR1 and CDR2 from the germline V gene are MNHEY and SMNVEV (reference sequence). V dropped 7 bases and J dropped 0; count of bases not matched to a gene: 15. The CDR3 spells CASIPSVLAETSTDTQYF. The CDR3 DNA reads as TGTGCCAGCATCCCATCGGTACTAGCGGAGACTAGCACAGATACGCAGTATTTT.

The chain is built from TRBV19 and TRBJ2-6; 8 bases fit TRBD1. Germline-derived CDR1 and CDR2 are LNHDA and SQIVND (reference sequence). The CDR3 has 17 amino acids. Unmatched junction bases numbered 6, after V lost 3 bases and J lost 2 bases. CDR3 DNA sequence: TGTGCCAGTAGTATCGGCAGGGGGCGCGCTGGGGCCAACGTCCTGACTTTC. It codes for CASSIGRGRAGANVLTF.

The chain joins TRBV7-2 to TRBJ2-7; weak D call: TRBD2 (6 bases). Trimming removed 5 bases at V and 3 bases at J, with 14 bases between. CDR1 is SGHTA and CDR2 is FQGNSA in the germline V gene. The CDR3 has 14 amino acids. CDR3 nucleotides: TGTGCCAGCAGCACCCTTAGCGGTCTCTACGAGCAGTACTTC. As protein: CASSTLSGLYEQYF.

The gene calls are TRBV28 and TRBJ2-7; 10 bases agree with TRBD2. Germline V gives CDR1 MDHEN, CDR2 SYDVKM. V trimming: 6 bases; J trimming: 3 bases; junction bases outside the gene matches: 32. The CDR3 is 23 residues long. The CDR3: CASRKRQGSPNGFTAGGSYEQYF. The DNA for the CDR3 is TGTGCCAGCAGAAAAAGACAGGGGTCTCCTAACGGGTTCACAGCGGGAGGGAGCTACGAGCAGTACTTC.

This chain connects TRBV10-2 to TRBJ2-7, with TRBD2 identical over 7 bases. CDR3 length: 14 residues. The V segment lost 5 bases and the J segment 5 bases; nucleotides outside the gene matches: 9. Germline values: CDR1 WSHSY, CDR2 SAAADI. In DNA form, the CDR3 reads TGCGCCAGCAGTCGACGCGGGAGCGCCAACGAGCAGTACTTC. Translation gives CASSRRGSANEQYF.

The chain uses TRBV6-6 and TRBJ2-1; 7 positions agree with TRBD2. V lost 7 bases and J lost 10; bases outside the gene matches: 16. The CDR3 is made up of 15 amino acids. Germline CDR1 MNHNY, CDR2 SVGAGI (reference sequence). The CDR3 DNA reads TGTGCCAGCACCCCCCCGCTACCGGGAGGAGGGGAGCAGTTCTTC. This sequence encodes CASTPPLPGGGEQFF.

CDR3 in amino acids: CASSETRTSGTYPSYNEQFF. In DNA, the CDR3 is TGTGCCAGCAGTGAAACGAGGACTAGCGGAACTTACCCCTCCTACAATGAGCAGTTCTTC. The chain joins TRBV6-1 to TRBJ2-1, with 10 bases lining up with TRBD2. The V and J ends lost 2 bases and 0 bases, in that order; junction bases with no gene match: 13. In germline, CDR1 is MNHNS, CDR2 SASEGT. The CDR3 is 20 residues long.

V and J are TRBV27 and TRBJ2-2; 7 nucleotides align to TRBD1. V lost 6 bases, J lost 2 bases, and 6 bases stayed unmatched. Germline V lookup: CDR1 MNHEY, CDR2 SMNVEV (reference sequence). The CDR3 loop spans 15 amino acids. For the CDR3, the DNA is TGTGCCAGCAGGACAGGGACCTCAAACACCGGGGAGCTGTTTTTT. This translates into CASRTGTSNTGELFF.

This rearrangement joins TRBV29-1 to TRBJ2-7, with D perhaps matching TRBD1 or TRBD2 (6 bases each). Germline V gene sequence: CDR1 SQVTM, CDR2 ANQGSEA. The CDR3 sequence is 12 residues long. V was cut by 3 bases and J by 7 bases, with 13 bases left in between. The CDR3: CSVERGAGEQYF. CDR3 bases: TGCAGCGTTGAGAGGGGGGCGGGGGAGCAGTACTTC.

This chain uses TRBV27 with TRBJ2-6, with TRBD1 matching over 8 bases. Germline V gene lookup returns CDR1 MNHEY and CDR2 SMNVEV (reference sequence). The CDR3 is made up of 17 amino acids. Unmatched junction bases numbered 9, after V lost 8 bases and J lost 0 bases. The CDR3 DNA is TGTGCCAGCCATAGGACAGGGATCCCCTCTGGGGCCAACGTCCTGACTTTC. This gives the protein CASHRTGIPSGANVLTF.

This clone came up a few times. The rearrangement uses TRBV9 and TRBJ2-2, with a tentative D call TRBD1 (5 bases). Germline loops: CDR1 SGDLS, CDR2 YYNGEE. The CDR3 loop spans 15 amino acids. V gave up 4 bases and J gave up 0 bases, with 10 bases separating them. The CDR3 region is CASSSEGANTGELFF. The CDR3 DNA is TGTGCCAGCAGCTCAGAAGGGGCGAACACCGGGGAGCTGTTTTTT.

The rearrangement joins TRBV5-1 to TRBJ2-7, with D unresolved. Per the germline V gene, CDR1 is SGHRS and CDR2 is YFSETQ. This CDR3 region has 16 residues. Deletions cut 0 bases from V and 0 bases from J, with 13 bases between. This CDR3 reads CASSLETVMVSYEQYF. In nucleotides, the CDR3 is TGCGCCAGCAGCTTGGAGACTGTCATGGTCTCCTACGAGCAGTACTTC.

Notes on this clone: This specimen includes other DNA sequences encoding the same CDR3. The chain uses TRBV7-6 and TRBJ2-5; D call uncertain. V was cut by 0 bases and J by 1 base, with 6 bases left in between. The CDR3 is 14 amino acids. Germline CDR1 SGHVS, CDR2 FNYEAQ. CDR3 sequence: CASSLAGSQETQYF. In DNA, the CDR3 is TGTGCCAGCAGCTTAGCGGGGTCCCAAGAGACCCAGTACTTC.

V usage is TRBV30 and J usage is TRBJ1-1; D gene unclear. Looked up from germline, CDR1 is GTSNPN and CDR2 is SVGIG (reference sequence). Trimming removed 3 bases from V and 3 bases from J, with 14 bases in between. There are 14 residues in the CDR3. In DNA, the CDR3 is TGTGCCTGGAGAGTAAGAGGCCGGTACACTGAAGCTTTCTTT. Translation gives CAWRVRGRYTEAFF.

This chain connects TRBV19 to TRBJ1-4; 7 bases agree with TRBD1. This CDR3 is 16 amino acids long. CDR1 is LNHDA, CDR2 SQIVND, per germline (reference sequence). The V gene end was trimmed by 6 bases and the J gene end by 4 bases; junction bases not matched to a gene: 11. CDR3 sequence reads: CASSSDIYRGNEKLFF. For the CDR3, the DNA is TGTGCCAGTAGCTCAGATATTTACAGGGGTAATGAAAAACTGTTTTTT.

The J gene is TRBJ1-3, the V gene TRBV6-1; D possibly corresponds to TRBD1 (6 bases). This CDR3 has 15 amino acids. The V and J ends lost 5 bases and 0 bases respectively, with 11 bases between them. Germline CDR1 MNHNS, CDR2 SASEGT. CDR3 region: CASSSQGSSGNTIYF. For the CDR3, the DNA is TGTGCCAGCAGTTCACAGGGTAGCTCTGGAAACACCATATATTTT.